The 17 T cell receptor beta chains below were found in one sample sequenced in a study of blood T cell repertoires in COVID-19 (dated by TCRdb to the early 2020s). Libraries were constructed by the immunoSEQ multiplex PCR assay. TCRdb retrieved this table from immuneACCESS and kept in-frame rearrangements only. Not all clones are present; in checked studies, unresolved V genes account for under half, and no reason is known for the remainder. The sample table holds around 310,000 clones, of which 85% to 90% were seen once. Around 0.93% of the sample is in the top ten clones. The sequenced sample consisted of peripheral blood. These receptors were taken from a woman aged 40 to 55 with COVID-19, enrolled during active disease.

This chain links TRBV9 with TRBJ1-3; D unclear. Germline loops: CDR1 SGDLS, CDR2 YYNGEE. The CDR3 is 13 residues long. Trimming stripped 7 bases from V and 0 bases from J, with 8 bases between. CDR3 in DNA: TGTGCCAGCGCACTTGACTCTGGAAACACCATATATTTT. This codes for CASALDSGNTIYF.

CDR3 DNA sequence: TGTGCCAGCAGCTCCAAACAGGGTCTGGGAAGCTATGGCTACACCTTC. It translates to CASSSKQGLGSYGYTF. The chain carries TRBV14 and TRBJ1-2; D is perhaps TRBD1 (6 bases). CDR1 SGHDN and CDR2 FVKESK come from the germline V gene. This CDR3 has 16 residues. The germline V and J ends were trimmed by 5 bases and 4 bases, with 20 bases remaining between them.

This chain joins TRBV11-3 and TRBJ2-3, with D unclear. Germline V gives CDR1 SGHNT, CDR2 YENEEA. The V end lost 6 bases, the J end lost 6 bases, and 7 bases lay between the germline ends. The CDR3 length is 11 residues. The CDR3 nucleotides read TGTGCCAGCAGTCTCGGGGATACGCAGTATTTT. Protein sequence: CASSLGDTQYF. The full variable domain, with the rest looked up from reference TRBV11-3 and TRBJ2-3, is EAGVVQSPRYKIIEKKQPVAFWCNPISGHNTLYWYLQNLGQGPELLIRYENEEAVDDSQLPKDRFSAERLKGVDSTLKIQPAELGDSAVYLCASSLGDTQYFGPGTRLTVL.

The chain couples TRBV5-6 to TRBJ2-3; D may be TRBD1 (7 bases). The CDR3 contains 15 residues. In germline, CDR1 is SGHDT, CDR2 YYEEEE. Trimming took off 0 bases at V and 4 bases at J, with 12 bases between the two ends. The chain's CDR3 is CASSLAGGWADTQYF. CDR3 nucleotides: TGTGCCAGCAGCTTGGCAGGGGGGTGGGCAGATACGCAGTATTTT.

The rearrangement uses TRBV28 and TRBJ2-2; D might be TRBD2 (6 bases). Germline V gene data show CDR1 as MDHEN and CDR2 as SYDVKM. V gave up 6 bases and J gave up 5 bases, with 16 bases separating them. The CDR3 has 15 amino acids. The CDR3, as DNA: TGTGCCAGCAGACGAGGGGCTAGCGAAACCGGGGAGCTGTTTTTT. This codes for CASRRGASETGELFF.

This chain links TRBV7-3 with TRBJ2-2, with a possible D match to TRBD2 (6 bases). The V gene's germline CDR1 is SGHTA and CDR2 FQGTGA. This CDR3 has 17 amino acids. Deletions cut 3 bases from V and 5 bases from J, with 19 bases between. The CDR3 DNA follows: TGTGCCAGCAGCTTTTCCGGGAATATCGGGGGAACCGGGGAGCTGTTTTTT. This encodes CASSFSGNIGGTGELFF.

The sample holds one count of this clone. V gene TRBV30 combines with J gene TRBJ1-4; perhaps TRBD1 as D (5 bases). V was cut by 5 bases and J by 3 bases, with 13 bases left in between. Looked up from germline, CDR1 is GTSNPN and CDR2 is SVGIG (reference sequence). The CDR3 length is 14 residues. In DNA, the CDR3 is TGTGCCTGGCTAGGGGTTTTCCCTAATGAAAAACTGTTTTTT. This sequence encodes CAWLGVFPNEKLFF.

The chain combines TRBV19 with TRBJ1-5; TRBD1 aligns across 7 bases. Looked up from germline, CDR1 is LNHDA and CDR2 is SQIVND (reference sequence). V lost 6 bases and J lost 4; bases outside the gene matches: 3. The CDR3 totals 13 residues. In DNA, the CDR3 is TGTGCCAGTAGGAAACAGGGGAATCAGCCCCAGCATTTT. Amino acid sequence: CASRKQGNQPQHF.

The chain employs TRBV18 and TRBJ2-2; a possible D gene is TRBD2 (5 bases). CDR3 length: 16 amino acids. The V gene lost 6 bases and the J gene lost 0 bases, with 14 bases spanning the gap. Germline V gene lookup returns CDR1 KGHSH and CDR2 LQKENI. The CDR3 region has the DNA TGTGCCAGCTCCCACCCCCGGGGTCCGAACACCGGGGAGCTGTTTTTT. Translating gives CASSHPRGPNTGELFF.

This chain joins TRBV28 and TRBJ1-1; a possible D gene is TRBD1 (5 bases). In germline, CDR1 is MDHEN, CDR2 SYDVKM. V gave up 6 bases and J gave up 7 bases, with 15 bases separating them. This CDR3 spans 13 amino acids. The DNA for the CDR3 is TGTGCCAGCAGCCCTCCCGGACATTTTGAAGCTTTCTTT. Amino acid sequence: CASSPPGHFEAFF.

This rearrangement joins TRBV7-9 to TRBJ2-1; tentatively, D is TRBD2 (5 bases). Germline V gene lookup returns CDR1 SEHNR and CDR2 FQNEAQ (reference sequence). V was cut by 3 bases and J by 4 bases, with 19 bases left in between. CDR3 length: 17 amino acids. The CDR3 nucleotides are TGTGCCAGCAGCTTTTCTCCCTTAGCGCAAACTTACAATGAGCAGTTCTTC. Protein product: CASSFSPLAQTYNEQFF.

V gene TRBV19 combines with J gene TRBJ1-5, with TRBD1 matching 7 bases. CDR1 LNHDA and CDR2 SQIVND come from the germline V gene (reference sequence). The V and J ends lost 7 bases and 3 bases, in that order; junction bases with no gene match: 9. The CDR3 has 15 amino acids. In DNA form, the CDR3 reads TGTGCCAGTACTACACAGGGGAGGAACAATCAGCCCCAGCATTTT. Amino acid sequence: CASTTQGRNNQPQHF.

The rearrangement joins TRBV7-3 to TRBJ2-1; TRBD2 matches 8 bases. CDR1 is SGHTA and CDR2 is FQGTGA in the germline V gene. The CDR3 loop spans 12 amino acids. V gave up 4 bases and J gave up 9 bases; unmatched junction bases: 2. The CDR3 DNA is TGTGCCAGCAGCTCACGGGGGGGTGAGCAGTTCTTC. Translation: CASSSRGGEQFF.

The V gene is TRBV9, the J gene TRBJ2-1; D gene ambiguous. Germline assignment: CDR1 SGDLS and CDR2 YYNGEE. The CDR3 length is 13 residues. Trimming stripped 0 bases from V and 8 bases from J, with 9 bases between. As DNA, the CDR3 is TGTGCCAGCAGCGTAGCTCACAGCCATGAGCAGTTCTTC. Residues: CASSVAHSHEQFF.

CDR3 DNA: TGTGCTAGTGGTTTGGGACAGGGGGACACTGAAGCTTTCTTT. Its translation: CASGLGQGDTEAFF. This chain uses TRBV12-5 with TRBJ1-1; 9 nucleotides line up with TRBD1. Per germline, CDR1 LGHNT and CDR2 FRNRAP. Trimming at V came to 1 base and at J to 3 bases, leaving 0 bases not matched to a gene. CDR3 length: 14 residues. The entire variable domain, with the rest obtained from reference TRBV12-5 and TRBJ1-1, is as follows: DARVTQTPRHKVTEMGQEVTMRCQPILGHNTVFWYRQTMMQGLELLAYFRNRAPLDDSGMPKDRFSAEMPDATLATLKIQPSEPRDSAVYFCASGLGQGDTEAFFGQGTRLTVV.

The V and J genes are TRBV3-1 (or the pseudogene TRBV3-2) and TRBJ1-2, with TRBD1 as a possible D gene (5 bases). CDR1 is LGHDT, CDR2 YNNKEL, per germline (reference sequence). The CDR3 has 13 residues. Trimming pared 1 base from V and 8 bases from J, leaving 11 bases between. In DNA form, the CDR3 reads TGTGCCAGCAGCCAAGGGAAGGGGCAGGGCTACACCTTC. The encoded protein is CASSQGKGQGYTF.

This clone appeared a few times. The CDR3 sequence: CASSMARVQGQPQHF. The CDR3 coding sequence is TGTGCCAGTAGTATGGCCAGGGTGCAGGGTCAGCCCCAGCATTTT. The chain couples TRBV19 to TRBJ1-5, with D possibly matching TRBD1 (5 bases). V was trimmed by 3 bases and J by 6 bases, leaving 15 bases between them. CDR1 LNHDA and CDR2 SQIVND come from the germline V gene (reference sequence). The CDR3 contains 15 residues.